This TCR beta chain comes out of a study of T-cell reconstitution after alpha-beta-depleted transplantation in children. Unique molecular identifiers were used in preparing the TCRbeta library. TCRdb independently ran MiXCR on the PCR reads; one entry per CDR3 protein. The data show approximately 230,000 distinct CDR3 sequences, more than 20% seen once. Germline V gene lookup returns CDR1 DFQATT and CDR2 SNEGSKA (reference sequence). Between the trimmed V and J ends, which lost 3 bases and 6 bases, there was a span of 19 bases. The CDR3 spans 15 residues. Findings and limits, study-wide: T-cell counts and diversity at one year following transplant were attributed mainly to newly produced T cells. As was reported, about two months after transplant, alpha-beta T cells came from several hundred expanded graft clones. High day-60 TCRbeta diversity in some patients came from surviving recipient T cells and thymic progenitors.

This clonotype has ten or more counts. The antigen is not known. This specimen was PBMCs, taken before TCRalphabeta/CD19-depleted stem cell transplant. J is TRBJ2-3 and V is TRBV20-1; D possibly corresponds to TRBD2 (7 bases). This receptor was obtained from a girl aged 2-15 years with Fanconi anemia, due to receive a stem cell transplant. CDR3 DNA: TGCAGTGCTAGTGTGGGGGGGCGGAGGCCGGATACGCAGTATTTT. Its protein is CSASVGGRRPDTQYF.